This TCR beta chain was sequenced in a study of shared T cell receptors in the human thymus. Measured with immunoSEQ multiplex PCR; TCRdb has only the in-frame clones, and not every one. The repertoire holds more than 550,000 clones, with around 87% as singletons. Germline assignment: CDR1 SGDLS and CDR2 YYNGEE. Deletions cut 3 bases from V and 2 bases from J, with 8 bases between. The CDR3 is made up of 13 amino acids. These data were also reused for a study on human thymus T cells. That work adds: Apparent bias marked the V and J gene usage of thymic and blood repertoires.

The V and J genes are TRBV9 and TRBJ1-1, with TRBD1 as a possible D gene (6 bases). Source material: thymocytes. The clonotype comes from a boy under two years old with a congenital heart defect. CDR3 amino acids: CASSAQGNTEAFF. CDR3 DNA sequence: TGTGCCAGCAGCGCACAGGGAAACACTGAAGCTTTCTTT. Full variable domain (outside the CDR3, taken from reference TRBV9 and TRBJ1-1): DSGVTQTPKHLITATGQRVTLRCSPRSGDLSVYWYQQSLDQGLQFLIQYYNGEERAKGNILERFSAQQFPDLHSELNLSSLELGDSALYFCASSAQGNTEAFFGQGTRLTVV.